This T cell receptor (beta chain) was obtained from a study of OX40 agonist ivuxolimab in advanced cancers. At the level of the study: The group had a mean age of around 64 years, ranged from roughly 20 to 80, and was roughly 83% male. Among those treated, three patients had partial responses, one with hepatocellular carcinoma and two with cutaneous melanoma. Study findings and constraints: The average count of expanded clones was higher among CD8+ T cells than among CD4+.

Germline CDR1 and CDR2: SEHNR and FQNEAQ (reference sequence). CDR3 length: 16 amino acids. V lost 4 bases, J lost 5 bases, and 9 bases stayed unmatched. About this clone itself: Its antigen is not known.

The method was immunoSEQ multiplex PCR; TCRdb's version includes in-frame clones alone and lacks a portion of them. The data hold about 120,000 clones, with 93% observed a single time. The receptor comes from an adult with an advanced solid tumor such as melanoma, head and neck, liver or kidney cancer. V gene TRBV7-9 combines with J gene TRBJ1-1; 11 positions agree with TRBD1. Here the sequenced sample was CD4+ or CD8+ T cells sorted from blood, taken in a trial of the OX40 agonist ivuxolimab. Here the CDR3 DNA reads TGTGCCAGCAGCTGGTGGACAGGGGGCAGGGATACTGAAGCTTTCTTT. Translating it yields CASSWWTGGRDTEAFF.